Listed below are T cell receptor beta chains from one sample, sequenced in a study of blood T cell repertoires in COVID-19. This table comes from immunoSEQ multiplex PCR, and its TCRdb copy is limited to in-frame clones, with some not included. The table records a few hundred thousand clones, approximately 78% of them present only once. The specimen sequenced was peripheral blood. These receptors all come from a woman at least 80 years old with acute or convalescent COVID-19. The CDR3 runs from the conserved cysteine through the conserved F or W. D genes are given only for firm matches. Only some rows state a clone size, as once, few, many or a class for expanded clones.

d_gene	j_gene	abundance	v_gene	CDR3nt	CDR3aa
TRBD2	TRBJ2-2	-	TRBV6-5	TGTGCCAGCAGTTACAGTGCGGGGGGCACCGGGGAGCTGTTTTTT	CASSYSAGGTGELFF
-	TRBJ1-1	-	TRBV7-9	TGTGCCAGCAGCCCCCGACAGGTCCCCACTGAAGCTTTCTTT	CASSPRQVPTEAFF
TRBD1	TRBJ1-2	-	TRBV15	TGTGCCACCAGCAGAGCCCAGGGGGCACGATGGGGCTACACCTTC	CATSRAQGARWGYTF
-	TRBJ1-2	-	TRBV11-2	TGTGCCAGCAGCTTAGCGGGGGGAAGCAACTATGGCTACACCTTC	CASSLAGGSNYGYTF
TRBD2	TRBJ2-7	-	TRBV4-1	TGCGCCAGCAGCCAACTGACTAGCGGGTCTTCCTACGAGCAGTACTTC	CASSQLTSGSSYEQYF
TRBD1	TRBJ2-7	-	TRBV5-1	TGCGCCAGCAGCACCCCGGGACAGAGCTACGAGCAGTACTTC	CASSTPGQSYEQYF
-	TRBJ2-1	-	TRBV7-6	TGTGCCAGCAGCTTAGCGCCCCTAGCTACTTACAATGAGCAGTTCTTC	CASSLAPLATYNEQFF
TRBD2	TRBJ2-3	-	TRBV5-1	TGCGCCAGCAGTAGGGGACTAGCGGGTAGCTACTTGACAGATACGCAGTATTTT	CASSRGLAGSYLTDTQYF
-	TRBJ2-5	-	TRBV9	TGTGCCAGCAGCGTAGCGGAAGAGACCCAGTACTTC	CASSVAEETQYF
-	TRBJ2-3	-	TRBV6-2/TRBV6-3	TGTGCCAGCAGCCCTCGTCTCCCCCGGTCAGATACGCAGTATTTT	CASSPRLPRSDTQYF
-	TRBJ1-6	-	TRBV1	TGCACCAGCAGCCCGACTGGGCCCCTCGCGGGGGGATCACCCCTCCACTTT	CTSSPTGPLAGGSPLHF
-	TRBJ2-2	-	TRBV10-3	TGTGCCATCAGTGAGTCGGAGGGTTCCGGGGAGCTGTTTTTT	CAISESEGSGELFF
TRBD2	TRBJ2-7	-	TRBV27	TGTGCCAGCAGTTTATGGGAGGGAGGCGAGCAGTACTTC	CASSLWEGGEQYF
-	TRBJ1-4	-	TRBV7-2	TGTGCCAGCAGCTTAGTGGGGGGGGATAATGAAAAACTGTTTTTT	CASSLVGGDNEKLFF
-	TRBJ1-4	-	TRBV7-7	TGTGCTAGCAGCCGGGGGAAACTGTTTTTT	CASSRGKLFF
-	TRBJ1-5	-	TRBV21-1	TGTGCCAGCAGCAAAGGGAGAACAGGGGGAAGGTCGGCGGATCAGCCCCAGCATTTT	CASSKGRTGGRSADQPQHF
TRBD1	TRBJ1-6	-	TRBV6-2/TRBV6-3	TGTGCCAGCAGCGCTCAACTTACAGGGGCGGACCGATCACCCCTCCACTTT	CASSAQLTGADRSPLHF
TRBD1	TRBJ1-4	-	TRBV29-1	TGCAGCGGTGGGACAGTGGGTAATGAAAAACTGTTTTTT	CSGGTVGNEKLFF
-	TRBJ2-5	-	TRBV5-6	TGTGCCAGCAGCCTCTTGGGGGCGTCACAAGAGACCCAGTACTTC	CASSLLGASQETQYF
-	TRBJ1-1	-	TRBV11-3	TGTGCCAGCAGCCATGGGCGGGGGAACACTGAAGCTTTCTTT	CASSHGRGNTEAFF
-	TRBJ1-1	-	TRBV5-5	TGTGCCAGCAGAGGGCCCCAGGGGACTGAAGCTTTCTTT	CASRGPQGTEAFF
TRBD2	TRBJ2-1	-	TRBV5-1	TGCGCCAGCAGCTTGGATACTAGCGGGGGGACTGAGCAGTTCTTC	CASSLDTSGGTEQFF
TRBD2	TRBJ2-7	-	TRBV20-1	TGCAGTGCTAGTTTACCTAGCGGGGGAGAATACGAGCAGTACTTC	CSASLPSGGEYEQYF
-	TRBJ1-2	-	TRBV7-2	TGTGCCAGCAGCGTTACAGTGCTAAATAACTATGGCTACACCTTC	CASSVTVLNNYGYTF
TRBD1	TRBJ2-7	few	TRBV9	TGTGCCAGCAGCGTAGAGGGGGCTGGATTCTACGAGCAGTACTTC	CASSVEGAGFYEQYF
-	TRBJ2-1	-	TRBV7-3	TGTGCCAGCAGCCAAGGGGGTCCCTACAATGAGCAGTTCTTC	CASSQGGPYNEQFF
-	TRBJ2-5	-	TRBV18	TGTGCCAGCTCACGTGACAGGATCCAAGAGACCCAGTACTTC	CASSRDRIQETQYF
-	TRBJ1-4	-	TRBV5-1	TGCGCCAGCAGCTTCCCTAGTTCAACTAATGAAAAACTGTTTTTT	CASSFPSSTNEKLFF
-	TRBJ2-4	-	TRBV21-1	TGTGCCAGCAGCAAAGTGGACAGGGACATAGCCAAAAACATTCAGTACTTC	CASSKVDRDIAKNIQYF
-	TRBJ2-7	-	TRBV15	TGTGCCACCAGCGCGGACAGTCCGGCGATCCACGAGCAGTACTTC	CATSADSPAIHEQYF
-	TRBJ2-3	few	TRBV23-1	TGCGCCAGCAGTCAATCGACAGTGTCTACGCAGTATTTT	CASSQSTVSTQYF
TRBD1	TRBJ2-7	-	TRBV5-6	TGTGCCAGCAGGTCCGGGACAGGGGCCGCTGGACTCGGCTACGAGCAGTACTTC	CASRSGTGAAGLGYEQYF
TRBD1	TRBJ2-1	-	TRBV9	TGTGCCAGCAGCGACTCGGGACAGGGGGTGGCTGAGCAGTTCTTC	CASSDSGQGVAEQFF
TRBD1	TRBJ1-1	-	TRBV28	TGTGCCAGCAGTCGGACAGGGGGCGCGAACACTGAAGCTTTCTTT	CASSRTGGANTEAFF
-	TRBJ2-5	-	TRBV19	TGTGCCAGCACACAGGGGGGGCAAGAGACCCAGTACTTC	CASTQGGQETQYF
-	TRBJ2-5	-	TRBV30	TGTGCCTGGTCACAGGGTTTTGGTGAAGAGACCCAGTACTTC	CAWSQGFGEETQYF
-	TRBJ1-5	-	TRBV7-9	TGTGCCAGCAGCAAGGGGGACGGCCGTTCCAATCAGCCCCAGCATTTT	CASSKGDGRSNQPQHF
TRBD1	TRBJ2-1	-	TRBV5-1	TGCGCCAGCAGCTGGGACAGGGCCAGCTCCTACAATGAGCAGTTCTTC	CASSWDRASSYNEQFF
TRBD1	TRBJ2-5	few	TRBV10-3	TGTGCCACCACGAGGGAGCAGGGGGTTTGGGAGACCCAGTACTTC	CATTREQGVWETQYF
TRBD2	TRBJ2-1	-	TRBV6-5	TGTGCCACCACCTTAGCGGGGGGGAAGCAGTTCTTC	CATTLAGGKQFF
-	TRBJ1-1	-	TRBV6-5	TGTGCCAGCAGTTACAATGGAGGGGACGGTGAAGCTTTCTTT	CASSYNGGDGEAFF